Below are 18 T cell receptor beta chains sequenced from a single sample in a study of blood T cell repertoires in COVID-19. TCRdb's table, derived via immunoSEQ multiplex PCR, lists solely in-frame clones and lacks some. Of 250,000 to 350,000 clones in the sample, approximately 92% were seen once. Sequencing was carried out using peripheral blood. These TCRs come from a woman aged 25 to 39 with COVID-19, enrolled during active disease.

This clone was observed a handful of times. The chain has TRBV18 and TRBJ2-7; no reliable D call. The CDR3 contains 14 residues. Trimming shortened V by 6 bases and J by 7 bases, and 19 bases separated the two germline ends. The germline CDR1 and CDR2 sequences are KGHSH and LQKENI. The DNA for the CDR3 is TGTGCCAGCTCCTTCCTCGACACTTCTGGGGAGCAGTACTTC. It encodes CASSFLDTSGEQYF.

This rearrangement joins TRBV7-9 to TRBJ1-5, with D possibly matching TRBD1 (5 bases). From germline, CDR1 is SEHNR and CDR2 FQNEAQ (reference sequence). Trimming cost V 5 bases and J 0 bases, with 11 bases left between them. This CDR3 spans 15 amino acids. CDR3 sequence (DNA): TGTGCCAGCAGCCGAGACAGCGATAGCAATCAGCCCCAGCATTTT. Residues: CASSRDSDSNQPQHF.

The chain joins TRBV5-5 to TRBJ1-2; 8 bases are a match to TRBD1. J lost 14 bases, V lost 0 bases, and 9 bases had no gene match. Germline CDR1 and CDR2: SGHKS and YYEKEE (reference sequence). CDR3 length: 13 amino acids. CDR3: CASSLGQGSRRTF. For the CDR3, the DNA is TGTGCCAGCAGCTTGGGACAGGGGAGTAGACGTACCTTC.

The rearrangement joins TRBV5-1 to TRBJ1-1, with D uncertain. Trimming stripped 5 bases from V and 3 bases from J, with 14 bases between. The CDR3 runs 14 residues. Germline V gene data show CDR1 as SGHRS and CDR2 as YFSETQ. The CDR3 region is CASSEDSVDTEAFF. The CDR3 DNA follows: TGCGCCAGCAGTGAGGATTCGGTCGACACTGAAGCTTTCTTT.

The gene calls are TRBV27 and TRBJ1-1, with D perhaps TRBD1 (6 bases). Looked up from germline, CDR1 is MNHEY and CDR2 is SMNVEV (reference sequence). The CDR3 has 14 amino acids. V was clipped by 5 bases and J by 4 bases, with 14 bases between them. Here the CDR3 reads CASSRAGVGTEAFF. CDR3 sequence (DNA): TGTGCCAGCAGTAGGGCAGGGGTAGGCACTGAAGCTTTCTTT.

The chain links TRBV5-1 to TRBJ2-7, with TRBD2 as a possible D gene (5 bases). V gave up 5 bases and J gave up 5 bases, with 17 bases separating them. This CDR3 is 14 amino acids long. CDR1 and CDR2 (germline): SGHRS, YFSETQ. The CDR3 bases are TGCGCCAGCAGGTGGCGGGCCCCACTGGACGAGCAGTACTTC. This sequence encodes CASRWRAPLDEQYF.

The J gene is TRBJ1-6, the V gene TRBV27, with D perhaps matching TRBD1 (6 bases). Germline V gene sequence: CDR1 MNHEY, CDR2 SMNVEV (reference sequence). This CDR3 has 16 residues. With 5 bases removed from V and 4 bases from J, the gap between germline ends came to 15 bases. CDR3 protein: CASSPGEGGYNSPLHF. The CDR3 region has the DNA TGTGCCAGCAGTCCTGGAGAGGGGGGGTATAATTCACCCCTCCACTTT.

This rearrangement joins TRBV27 to TRBJ2-1, with D unresolved. CDR1 MNHEY and CDR2 SMNVEV come from the germline V gene (reference sequence). Trimming pared 3 bases from V and 4 bases from J, leaving 19 bases between. CDR3 length: 17 residues. CDR3 in amino acids: CASSFLNPVVGYNEQFF. The DNA of the CDR3 is TGTGCCAGCAGTTTCCTTAACCCGGTAGTCGGTTACAATGAGCAGTTCTTC.

The J gene is TRBJ2-2, the V gene TRBV12-2; TRBD2, the table's D call, was not compared with the DNA. TRBV12-2 corresponds to a pseudogene. CDR3 length: 15 amino acids. CDR3 DNA sequence: TGTGCAAGTCGCTCCTGCTATAGTTTCTCCGGGGAGCTGTTTTTT. As protein: CASRSCYSFSGELFF.

On this clone: Other DNA sequences of this sample code for an identical CDR3. The rearrangement joins TRBV28 to TRBJ1-5; 7 bases fit TRBD1. Per germline, CDR1 MDHEN and CDR2 SYDVKM. The length of the CDR3 is 15 residues. V was pared by 6 bases and J by 4 bases, with 9 bases of the junction left unmatched. CDR3 amino acids: CASSPRQGGNQPQHF. CDR3 bases: TGTGCCAGCAGCCCTAGACAGGGAGGTAATCAGCCCCAGCATTTT.

V gene TRBV30 combines with J gene TRBJ2-2; maybe TRBD2 (5 bases). Trimming cost V 6 bases and J 6 bases, with 17 bases left between them. CDR1 GTSNPN and CDR2 SVGIG come from the germline V gene (reference sequence). This CDR3 spans 14 amino acids. The CDR3 sequence is CACSGSSEAGELFF. CDR3 nucleotides: TGTGCCTGCTCGGGCTCCTCGGAGGCCGGGGAGCTGTTTTTT. The whole variable domain, filled in from reference TRBV30 and TRBJ2-2, reads SQTIHQWPATLVQPVGSPLSLECTVEGTSNPNLYWYRQAAGRGLQLLFYSVGIGQISSEVPQNLSASRPQDRQFILSSKKLLLSDSGFYLCACSGSSEAGELFFGEGSRLTVL.

V usage is TRBV4-1 and J usage is TRBJ2-3; TRBD2 matches 9 bases. The trim removed 1 base at V and 4 bases at J, leaving 12 bases unmatched. The germline CDR1 and CDR2 sequences are MGHRA and YSYEKL. This CDR3 is 18 amino acids long. CDR3 bases: TGCGCCAGCAGCCAAGTGAATTATGGGCTAGCGGGATCAGATACGCAGTATTTT. It is translated as CASSQVNYGLAGSDTQYF.

The rearrangement joins TRBV2 to TRBJ2-7, with TRBD2 matching 9 bases. Trimming took 5 bases from V and 3 from J; bases not matched to a gene: 5. Germline lookup yields CDR1 SNHLY and CDR2 FYNNEI. The CDR3 is 14 amino acids. In nucleotides, the CDR3 is TGTGCCAGCAGTCCGGGACTAGCCCGCTACGAGCAGTACTTC. It is translated as CASSPGLARYEQYF.

CDR3 in DNA: TGTGCCAGCAGCCAAGACTCTAGCTATGGCTACACCTTC. Its translation is CASSQDSSYGYTF. J is TRBJ1-2 and V is TRBV14; no reliable D call. Trimming shortened V by 0 bases and J by 4 bases, and 6 bases separated the two germline ends. CDR3 length equals 13 residues. Germline loops: CDR1 SGHDN, CDR2 FVKESK.

The chain has TRBV30 and TRBJ2-2; D might be TRBD2 (6 bases). CDR1 and CDR2 (germline): GTSNPN, SVGIG (reference sequence). This CDR3 has 13 residues. CDR3 loop: CAGTFLWNRELFF. The CDR3 region has the DNA TGTGCGGGGACTTTTTTGTGGAACAGGGAGCTGTTTTTT. Full variable domain (missing parts from reference TRBV30 and TRBJ2-2): SQTIHQWPATLVQPVGSPLSLECTVEGTSNPNLYWYRQAAGRGLQLLFYSVGIGQISSEVPQNLSASRPQDRQFILSSKKLLLSDSGFYLCAGTFLWNRELFFGEGSRLTVL.

This chain joins TRBV30 and TRBJ2-1; maybe TRBD1 (5 bases). Trimming took off 3 bases at V and 2 bases at J, with 8 bases between the two ends. The CDR3 loop spans 13 amino acids. CDR1 and CDR2 from the germline V gene are GTSNPN and SVGIG (reference sequence). The chain's CDR3 is CAWSQGAYNEQFF. The CDR3 region has the DNA TGTGCCTGGAGCCAAGGGGCCTACAATGAGCAGTTCTTC.

The chain is built from TRBV3-1 (or the pseudogene TRBV3-2) and TRBJ2-1, with 10 bases identical to TRBD2. The CDR3 is made up of 17 amino acids. Germline CDR1 is LGHDT and CDR2 is YNNKEL (reference sequence). V shed 1 base and J 2 bases; nucleotides not matched to a gene: 5. The CDR3 here is CASSQAIAGGPYNEQFF. The CDR3 DNA follows: TGTGCCAGCAGCCAAGCTATAGCGGGAGGACCCTACAATGAGCAGTTCTTC.

The rearrangement joins TRBV5-6 to TRBJ1-1; 8 nucleotides align to TRBD1. CDR1 is SGHDT, CDR2 YYEEEE, per germline. The CDR3 spans 16 residues. The J segment lost 7 bases and the V segment lost 3 bases, leaving 14 bases of the junction unmatched. CDR3 DNA sequence: TGTGCCAGCAGCTACCGACAGGGGCTCGGATACGATGAAGCTTTCTTT. Its translation is CASSYRQGLGYDEAFF.